Detailed here is one TCR beta chain. Using immunoSEQ multiplex PCR, the repertoire was profiled, and TCRdb retains in-frame clones only, with some absent. The table has some 410,000 clones, around 90% seen once; the top ten hold 5% to 7%. The data originate from a study of control samples from healthy donors and cancer patients. The source material was PBMCs. The clonotype was recovered from a middle-aged man with head and neck cancer.

The CDR3 protein is CASSWGNEQFF. Written as DNA, the CDR3 is TGTGCCAGCAGTTGGGGGAATGAGCAGTTCTTC. The chain has TRBV6-5 and TRBJ2-1; D is perhaps TRBD1 or TRBD2 (5 bases each). The CDR3 runs 11 residues. The germline CDR1 and CDR2 sequences are MNHEY and SVGAGI. V was trimmed by 4 bases and J by 7 bases, leaving 5 bases between them.